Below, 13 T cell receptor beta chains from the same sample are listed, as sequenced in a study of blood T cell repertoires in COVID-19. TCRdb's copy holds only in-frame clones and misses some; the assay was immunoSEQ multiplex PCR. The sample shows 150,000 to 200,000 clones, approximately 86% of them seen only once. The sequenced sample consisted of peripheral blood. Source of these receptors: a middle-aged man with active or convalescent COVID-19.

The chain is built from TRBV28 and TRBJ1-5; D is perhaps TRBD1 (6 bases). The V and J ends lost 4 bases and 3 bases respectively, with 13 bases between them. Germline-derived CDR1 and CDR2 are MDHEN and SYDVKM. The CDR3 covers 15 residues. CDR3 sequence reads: CASSWTTGTNQPQHF. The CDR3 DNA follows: TGTGCCAGCAGTTGGACCACAGGGACCAATCAGCCCCAGCATTTT.

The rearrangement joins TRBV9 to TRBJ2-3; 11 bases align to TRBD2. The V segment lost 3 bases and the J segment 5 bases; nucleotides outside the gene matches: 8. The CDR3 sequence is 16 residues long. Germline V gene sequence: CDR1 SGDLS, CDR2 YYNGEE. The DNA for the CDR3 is TGTGCCAGCAGCGCTACGGTAGCGGGGGGGCAAGATACGCAGTATTTT. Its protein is CASSATVAGGQDTQYF.

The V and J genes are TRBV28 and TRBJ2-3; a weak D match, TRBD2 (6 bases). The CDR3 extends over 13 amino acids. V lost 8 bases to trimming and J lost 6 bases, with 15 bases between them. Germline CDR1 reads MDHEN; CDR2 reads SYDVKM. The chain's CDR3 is CASLAWGGDTQYF. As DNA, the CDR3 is TGTGCCAGCCTAGCGTGGGGCGGGGATACGCAGTATTTT.

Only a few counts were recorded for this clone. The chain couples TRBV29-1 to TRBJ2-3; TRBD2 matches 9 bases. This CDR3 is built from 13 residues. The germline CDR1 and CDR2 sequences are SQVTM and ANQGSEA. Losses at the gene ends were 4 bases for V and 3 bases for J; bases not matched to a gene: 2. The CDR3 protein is CSVGRGGTDTQYF. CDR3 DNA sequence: TGCAGCGTTGGGCGGGGGGGGACAGATACGCAGTATTTT.

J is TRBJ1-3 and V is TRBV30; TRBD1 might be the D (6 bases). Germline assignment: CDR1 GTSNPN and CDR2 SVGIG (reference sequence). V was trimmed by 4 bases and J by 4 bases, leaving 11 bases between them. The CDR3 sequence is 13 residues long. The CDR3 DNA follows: TGTGCCTGGAAGGCAGGGGCCGGAAACACCATATATTTT. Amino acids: CAWKAGAGNTIYF.

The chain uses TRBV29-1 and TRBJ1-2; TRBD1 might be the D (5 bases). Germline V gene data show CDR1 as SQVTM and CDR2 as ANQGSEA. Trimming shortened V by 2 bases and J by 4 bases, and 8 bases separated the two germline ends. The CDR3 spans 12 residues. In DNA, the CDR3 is TGCAGCGTTGAATGGAGGGGCTATGGCTACACCTTC. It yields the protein CSVEWRGYGYTF. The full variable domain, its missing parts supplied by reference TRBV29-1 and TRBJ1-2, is SAVISQKPSRDICQRGTSLTIQCQVDSQVTMMFWYRQQPGQSLTLIATANQGSEATYESGFVIDKFPISRPNLTFSTLTVSNMSPEDSSIYLCSVEWRGYGYTFGSGTRLTVV.

This chain's CDR3 is CASSGYRGQISNQPQHF. CDR3 coding DNA: TGTGCCAGCAGTGGATACAGGGGGCAAATTAGCAATCAGCCCCAGCATTTT. The gene calls are TRBV28 and TRBJ1-5; 9 nucleotides agree with TRBD1. Trimming cost V 5 bases and J 0 bases; bases outside gene matches: 8. The CDR3 consists of 17 residues. The germline V gene has CDR1 MDHEN and CDR2 SYDVKM. The full variable domain, in which reference TRBV28 and TRBJ1-5 provide the parts outside the CDR3, is DVKVTQSSRYLVKRTGEKVFLECVQDMDHENMFWYRQDPGLGLRLIYFSYDVKMKEKGDIPEGYSVSREKKERFSLILESASTNQTSMYLCASSGYRGQISNQPQHFGDGTRLSIL.

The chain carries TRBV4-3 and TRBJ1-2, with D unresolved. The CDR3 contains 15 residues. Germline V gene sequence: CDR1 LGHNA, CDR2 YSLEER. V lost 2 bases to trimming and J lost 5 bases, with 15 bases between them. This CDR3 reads CASSQFGQSGYGYTF. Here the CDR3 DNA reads TGCGCCAGCAGCCAATTCGGGCAGTCGGGATATGGCTACACCTTC.

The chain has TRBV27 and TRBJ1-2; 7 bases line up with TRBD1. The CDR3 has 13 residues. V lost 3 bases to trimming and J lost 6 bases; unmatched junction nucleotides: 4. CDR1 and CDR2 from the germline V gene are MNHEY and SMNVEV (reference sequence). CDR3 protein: CASSFGDRDGYTF. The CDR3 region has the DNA TGTGCCAGCAGTTTTGGAGACAGGGATGGCTACACCTTC.

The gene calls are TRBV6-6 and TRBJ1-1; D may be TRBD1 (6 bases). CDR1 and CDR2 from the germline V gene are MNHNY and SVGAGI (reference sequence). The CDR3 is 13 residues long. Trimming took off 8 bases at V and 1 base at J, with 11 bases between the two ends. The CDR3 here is CASYREGNTEAFF. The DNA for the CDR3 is TGTGCCAGCTACAGGGAGGGGAACACTGAAGCTTTCTTT.

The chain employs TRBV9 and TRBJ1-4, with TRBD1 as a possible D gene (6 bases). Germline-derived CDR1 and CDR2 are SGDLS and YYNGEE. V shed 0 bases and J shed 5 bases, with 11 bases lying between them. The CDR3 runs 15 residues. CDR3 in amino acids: CASSVGTGQNEKLFF. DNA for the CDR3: TGTGCCAGCAGCGTAGGAACAGGGCAGAATGAAAAACTGTTTTTT.

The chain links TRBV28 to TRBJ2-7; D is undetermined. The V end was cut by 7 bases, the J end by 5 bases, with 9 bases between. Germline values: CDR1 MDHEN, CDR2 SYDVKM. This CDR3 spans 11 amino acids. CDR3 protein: CASTSLNEQYF. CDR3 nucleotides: TGTGCCAGCACCTCACTAAACGAGCAGTACTTC. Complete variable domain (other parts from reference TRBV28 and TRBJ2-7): DVKVTQSSRYLVKRTGEKVFLECVQDMDHENMFWYRQDPGLGLRLIYFSYDVKMKEKGDIPEGYSVSREKKERFSLILESASTNQTSMYLCASTSLNEQYFGPGTRLTVT.

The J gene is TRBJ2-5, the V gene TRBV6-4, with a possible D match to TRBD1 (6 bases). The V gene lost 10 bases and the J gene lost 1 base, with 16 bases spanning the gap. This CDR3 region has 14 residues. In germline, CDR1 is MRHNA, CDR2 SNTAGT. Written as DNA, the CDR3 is TGTGCCATCGCACAGGGTTGGGGCCAAGAGACCCAGTACTTC. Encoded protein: CAIAQGWGQETQYF.